The clone carrying this TCR beta chain was recorded many times. Its antigen is as yet unknown. This entry belongs to a study of neurological immune-mediated disorders. Documented time point: longitudinal time-point 2. Volunteers from a blood bank in Maryland, USA, made up the healthy controls. Study-level results: While HTLV-1-associated myelopathy showed the greatest TCR clonal expansion, multiple sclerosis showed the least, falling below healthy controls.

One entry per CDR3 protein results from TCRdb running MiXCR on the 5' RACE reads. The table includes approximately 31,000 distinct CDR3 sequences, about 13% detected once. Sequenced material: PBMCs. The TCR originated in a middle-aged woman in good health.

In DNA form, the CDR3 reads TGTGCCAGCAGCTCCGCGGGGGCGGGCAATGAGCAGTTCTTC. Its protein is CASSSAGAGNEQFF. The chain is built from TRBV12-3 or TRBV12-4 and TRBJ2-1, with a tentative D call TRBD2 (7 bases). V lost 6 bases and J 6 bases, leaving 15 bases between the germline ends. The CDR3 is made up of 14 amino acids.